What follows are 10 T cell receptor beta chains derived from one specimen sequenced in a study of Graves' ophthalmopathy and Graves' hyperthyroidism. RNA transcripts were the template, and TCR beta CDR3 regions were amplified from them. HTBI primers primed a first-round RT-PCR, and a second-round multiplex PCR followed. TCRdb fed the multiplex PCR reads into MiXCR, producing one record per CDR3 protein. The sample has 200,000 to 300,000 distinct CDR3 sequences, roughly 50% seen once. Sequenced material: peripheral blood. These receptors were obtained from an adult man with Graves' ophthalmopathy.

The V and J genes are TRBV19 and TRBJ1-2; D remains unclear. From germline, CDR1 is LNHDA and CDR2 SQIVND (reference sequence). V dropped 6 bases and J dropped 4 bases, with 9 bases sitting between them. The CDR3 runs to 12 residues. The CDR3 region has the DNA TGTGCCAGTAGCGGACGGCTCTATGGCTACACCTTC. It codes for CASSGRLYGYTF.

The rearrangement links TRBV15 to TRBJ1-1; 7 bases align to TRBD1. The germline V gene encodes CDR1 LNHNV and CDR2 YYDKDF (reference sequence). V lost 11 bases to trimming and J lost 5 bases; unmatched junction nucleotides: 17. This CDR3 spans 15 amino acids. In nucleotides, the CDR3 is TGTGCCGCGGTCGGGACAGTCATTACTGGGACTGAAGCTTTCTTT. Its protein product is CAAVGTVITGTEAFF.

The J gene is TRBJ2-7, the V gene TRBV2; 9 nucleotides agree with TRBD1. Germline CDR1 reads SNHLY; CDR2 reads FYNNEI. This CDR3 is built from 14 residues. Unmatched junction bases numbered 7, after V lost 5 bases and J lost 5 bases. The DNA for the CDR3 is TGTGCCAGCAGTTTGGGGACAGGGTACCACGAGCAGTACTTC. It specifies CASSLGTGYHEQYF.

The chain uses TRBV5-1 and TRBJ1-2; D gene uncertain. Per the germline V gene, CDR1 is SGHRS and CDR2 is YFSETQ. The CDR3 contains 11 residues. Trimming removed 3 bases from V and 3 bases from J, with 3 bases in between. The DNA of the CDR3 is TGCGCCAGCAGCTCTTACTATGGCTACACCTTC. Encoded protein: CASSSYYGYTF.

The chain uses TRBV29-1 and TRBJ2-6, with D unresolved. The germline V gene has CDR1 SQVTM and CDR2 ANQGSEA. CDR3 length equals 14 residues. V lost 0 bases to trimming and J lost 1 base, with 4 bases between them. The CDR3 is CSVEEGSGANVLTF. The CDR3 coding sequence is TGCAGCGTTGAAGAGGGGTCTGGGGCCAACGTCCTGACTTTC.

This chain joins TRBV5-8 and TRBJ1-4; 8 bases are shared with TRBD1. The J segment lost 8 bases and the V segment lost 5 bases, leaving 8 bases of the junction unmatched. Per the germline V gene, CDR1 is SGHTS and CDR2 is YDEGEE. The CDR3 runs to 14 residues. The CDR3 region has the DNA TGTGCCAGCAGTTCAGGGGGCGCATGGGAAAAACTGTTTTTT. It yields the protein CASSSGGAWEKLFF.

In the case of this clonotype: The junction shows a germline mismatch at one end, possibly a read error. The chain employs TRBV28 and TRBJ2-7; either TRBD1 or TRBD2 may supply D (5 bases each). Germline V CDR1 and CDR2: MDHEN, SYDVKM. The length of the CDR3 is 14 residues. The CDR3 DNA reads TGTGCCAGCACCCGGGACCACTCAGGCTACGGGCAGTACTTC. Its protein is CASTRDHSGYGQYF.

The chain is built from TRBV28 and TRBJ2-7; D is unclear. V gave up 6 bases and J gave up 6 bases, with 9 bases separating them. The CDR3 runs to 11 residues. The germline V gene encodes CDR1 MDHEN and CDR2 SYDVKM. CDR3 in DNA: TGTGCCAGCAGACTGCGCGGCGAGCAGTACTTC. Protein sequence: CASRLRGEQYF.

This chain connects TRBV29-1 to TRBJ1-4; 8 bases map to TRBD1. The V gene's germline CDR1 is SQVTM and CDR2 ANQGSEA. Germline trimming cut 4 bases from V and 3 bases from J; bases unmatched to any gene: 4. CDR3 size: 14 residues. CDR3 coding DNA: TGCAGCGTTGGGACAGGGCTCGCTAATGAAAAACTGTTTTTT. Translation gives CSVGTGLANEKLFF. The complete variable domain, with remaining parts taken from reference TRBV29-1 and TRBJ1-4, reads SAVISQKPSRDICQRGTSLTIQCQVDSQVTMMFWYRQQPGQSLTLIATANQGSEATYESGFVIDKFPISRPNLTFSTLTVSNMSPEDSSIYLCSVGTGLANEKLFFGSGTQLSVL.

The CDR3 is CASSAPSPQETQYF. CDR3 coding DNA: TGTGCCAGCAGCGCCCCCTCCCCTCAAGAGACCCAGTACTTC. The chain has TRBV9 and TRBJ2-5; D is unresolved. In germline, CDR1 is SGDLS, CDR2 YYNGEE. The CDR3 length is 14 residues. V was clipped by 3 bases and J by 2 bases, with 11 bases between them.